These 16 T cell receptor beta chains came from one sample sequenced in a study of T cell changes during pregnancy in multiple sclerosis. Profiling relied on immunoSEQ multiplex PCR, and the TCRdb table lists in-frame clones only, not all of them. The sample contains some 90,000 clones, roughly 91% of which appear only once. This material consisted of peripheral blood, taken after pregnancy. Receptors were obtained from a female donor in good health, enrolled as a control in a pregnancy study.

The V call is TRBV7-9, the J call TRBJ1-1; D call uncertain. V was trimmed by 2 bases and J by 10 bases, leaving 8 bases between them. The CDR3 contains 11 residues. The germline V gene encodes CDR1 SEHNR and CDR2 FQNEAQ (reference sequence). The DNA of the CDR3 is TGTGCCAGCAGCTTATCGGGAGGAGCTTTCTTT. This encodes CASSLSGGAFF.

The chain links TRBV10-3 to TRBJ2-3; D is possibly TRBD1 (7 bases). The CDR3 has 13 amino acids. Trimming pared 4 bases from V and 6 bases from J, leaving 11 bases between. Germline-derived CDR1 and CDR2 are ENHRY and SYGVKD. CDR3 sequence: CAISAGGLDTQYF. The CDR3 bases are TGTGCCATCAGTGCAGGGGGGTTGGATACGCAGTATTTT.

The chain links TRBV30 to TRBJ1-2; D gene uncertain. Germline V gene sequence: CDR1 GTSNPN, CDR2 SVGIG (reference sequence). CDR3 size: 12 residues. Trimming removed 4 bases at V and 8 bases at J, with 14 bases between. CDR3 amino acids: CAWTQEREGYTF. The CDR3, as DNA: TGTGCCTGGACCCAGGAACGGGAGGGCTACACCTTC.

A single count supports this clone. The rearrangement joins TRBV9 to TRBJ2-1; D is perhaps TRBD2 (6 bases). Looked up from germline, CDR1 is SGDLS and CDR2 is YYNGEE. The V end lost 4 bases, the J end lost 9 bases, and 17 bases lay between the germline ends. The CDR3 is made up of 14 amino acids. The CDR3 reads CASSIRSGSGEQFF. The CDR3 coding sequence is TGTGCCAGCAGCATACGCAGCGGGTCGGGTGAGCAGTTCTTC. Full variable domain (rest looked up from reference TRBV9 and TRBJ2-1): DSGVTQTPKHLITATGQRVTLRCSPRSGDLSVYWYQQSLDQGLQFLIQYYNGEERAKGNILERFSAQQFPDLHSELNLSSLELGDSALYFCASSIRSGSGEQFFGPGTRLTVL.

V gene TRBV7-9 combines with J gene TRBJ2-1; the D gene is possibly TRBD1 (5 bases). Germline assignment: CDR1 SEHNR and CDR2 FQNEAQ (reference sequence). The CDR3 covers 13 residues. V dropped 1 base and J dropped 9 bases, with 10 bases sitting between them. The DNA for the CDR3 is TGTGCCAGCAGCTTAGGTACAGGTACTGAGCAGTTCTTC. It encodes CASSLGTGTEQFF.

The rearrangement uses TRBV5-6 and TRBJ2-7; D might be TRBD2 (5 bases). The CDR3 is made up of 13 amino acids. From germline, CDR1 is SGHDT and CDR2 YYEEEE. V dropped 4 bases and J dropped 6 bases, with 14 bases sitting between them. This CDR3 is CASSGGLVGEQYF. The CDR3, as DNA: TGTGCCAGCAGCGGTGGACTCGTAGGCGAGCAGTACTTC.

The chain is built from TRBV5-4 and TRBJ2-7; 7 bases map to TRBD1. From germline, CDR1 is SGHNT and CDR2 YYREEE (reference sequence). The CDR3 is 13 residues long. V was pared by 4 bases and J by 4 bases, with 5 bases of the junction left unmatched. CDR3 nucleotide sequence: TGTGCCAGCAGCCAAGGACAGGCATACGAGCAGTACTTC. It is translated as CASSQGQAYEQYF.

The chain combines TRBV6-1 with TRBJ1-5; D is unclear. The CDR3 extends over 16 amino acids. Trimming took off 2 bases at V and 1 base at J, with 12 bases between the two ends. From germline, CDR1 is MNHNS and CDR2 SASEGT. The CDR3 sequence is CASSEFPGVSNQPQHF. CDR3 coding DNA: TGTGCCAGCAGTGAATTCCCCGGGGTCAGCAATCAGCCCCAGCATTTT.

CDR3 residues: CASSESAGRGGYTF. DNA of the CDR3: TGTGCCAGCAGTGAATCGGCGGGACGAGGTGGCTACACCTTC. The genes are TRBV6-1 and TRBJ1-2, with D possibly matching TRBD1 (5 bases). The germline V gene encodes CDR1 MNHNS and CDR2 SASEGT. Trimming shortened V by 2 bases and J by 7 bases, and 14 bases separated the two germline ends. This CDR3 is 14 amino acids long.

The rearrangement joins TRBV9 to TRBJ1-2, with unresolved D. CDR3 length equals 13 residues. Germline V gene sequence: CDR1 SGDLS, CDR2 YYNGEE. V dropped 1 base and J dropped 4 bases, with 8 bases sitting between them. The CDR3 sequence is CASSVTDSYGYTF. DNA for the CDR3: TGTGCCAGCAGCGTAACAGATTCCTATGGCTACACCTTC. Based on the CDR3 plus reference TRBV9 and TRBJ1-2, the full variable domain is DSGVTQTPKHLITATGQRVTLRCSPRSGDLSVYWYQQSLDQGLQFLIQYYNGEERAKGNILERFSAQQFPDLHSELNLSSLELGDSALYFCASSVTDSYGYTFGSGTRLTVV.

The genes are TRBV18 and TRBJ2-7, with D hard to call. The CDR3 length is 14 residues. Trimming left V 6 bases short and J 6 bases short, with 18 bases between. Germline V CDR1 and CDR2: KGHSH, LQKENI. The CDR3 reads CASSPTPGPGEQYF. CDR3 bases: TGTGCCAGCTCCCCCACCCCAGGTCCAGGCGAGCAGTACTTC.

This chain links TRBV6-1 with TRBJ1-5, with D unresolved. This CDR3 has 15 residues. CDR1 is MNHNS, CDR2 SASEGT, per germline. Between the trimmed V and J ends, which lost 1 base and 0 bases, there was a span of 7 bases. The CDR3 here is CASSEVAVSNQPQHF. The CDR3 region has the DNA TGTGCCAGCAGTGAAGTCGCGGTTAGCAATCAGCCCCAGCATTTT.

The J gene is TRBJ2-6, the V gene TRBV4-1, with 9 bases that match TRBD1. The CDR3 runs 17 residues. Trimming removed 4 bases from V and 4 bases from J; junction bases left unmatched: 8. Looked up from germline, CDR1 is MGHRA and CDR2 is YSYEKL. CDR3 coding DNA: TGCGCCAGCAGCCTATCCGGGACAGGGAACGGGGCCAACGTCCTGACTTTC. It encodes CASSLSGTGNGANVLTF.

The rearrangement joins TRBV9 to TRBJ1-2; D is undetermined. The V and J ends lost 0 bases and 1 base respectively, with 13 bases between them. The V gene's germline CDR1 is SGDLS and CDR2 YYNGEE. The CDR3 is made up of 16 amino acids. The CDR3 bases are TGTGCCAGCAGCGTAGGCAAGACGGGATTTAACTATGGCTACACCTTC. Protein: CASSVGKTGFNYGYTF.

For the CDR3, the DNA is TGTGCCAGCAGCGACGCGAGAGGGTATTCACCCCTCCACTTT. It codes for CASSDARGYSPLHF. The rearrangement uses TRBV2 and TRBJ1-6; no definite D call. Germline V gene lookup returns CDR1 SNHLY and CDR2 FYNNEI. V was trimmed by 6 bases and J by 8 bases, leaving 14 bases between them. There are 14 residues in the CDR3.

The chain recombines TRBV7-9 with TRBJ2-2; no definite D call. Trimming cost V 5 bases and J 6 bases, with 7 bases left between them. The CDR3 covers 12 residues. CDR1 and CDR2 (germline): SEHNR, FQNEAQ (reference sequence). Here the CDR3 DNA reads TGTGCCAGCAGCCGCCGGGCCGGGGAGCTGTTTTTT. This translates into CASSRRAGELFF.